This T cell receptor beta chain comes out of a study of blood T cell repertoires in COVID-19. Study as a whole: COVID-19 samples, acute and convalescent, were from the United States, Italy and Spain. PBMCs, B-cell-depleted T cells, or T cells were the source of the cDNA or gDNA that made up the material.

Germline V gene sequence: CDR1 SGHRS, CDR2 YFSETQ. The CDR3 contains 13 residues. Trimming took 6 bases from V and 3 from J; bases not matched to a gene: 6. The age range of participants was about 18 to 100 years, with residence in under 30 US areas. As handled by the study authors: Nucleated cell counts were estimated from reference gene primer amplification. Some clones are missing from TCRdb's copy, which holds only in-frame ones; the method was immunoSEQ multiplex PCR. From that table come the V and J calls and clone size; the DNA was used to work out D and trimming. The data contain approximately 230,000 clones, about nine tenths of them singletons.

Sample: PBMCs or T cells enriched from blood (not recorded which). This chain uses TRBV5-1 with TRBJ2-7; 7 bases align to TRBD2. The receptor was derived from a middle-aged man who had recovered from COVID-19. The CDR3 reads CASTYSGGYEQYF. CDR3 DNA sequence: TGCGCCAGCACTTACTCGGGGGGCTACGAGCAGTACTTC.